The next 25 T cell receptor beta chains were all read from a single sample in a study of blood T cell repertoires in COVID-19. TCRdb's table, derived via immunoSEQ multiplex PCR, lists solely in-frame clones and lacks some. There are about 310,000 clones in the sample; 75% to 90% occur only once, and around a tenth lies in the top ten. Sequencing used PBMCs or T cells enriched from blood (not recorded which). The receptors derive from a woman between 40 and 50 years old who had recovered from COVID-19.

V is TRBV2 and J is TRBJ2-6; 9 nucleotides match TRBD1. Trimming took 6 bases from V and 2 from J; bases not matched to a gene: 2. The CDR3 spans 15 residues. The germline gives CDR1 SNHLY, CDR2 FYNNEI. CDR3 sequence reads: CASSGDRAGANVLTF. CDR3 nucleotide sequence: TGTGCCAGCAGCGGGGACAGGGCTGGGGCCAACGTCCTGACTTTC. Variable domain in full (rest from reference TRBV2 and TRBJ2-6): EPEVTQTPSHQVTQMGQEVILRCVPISNHLYFYWYRQILGQKVEFLVSFYNNEISEKSEIFDDQFSVERPDGSNFTLKIRSTKLEDSAMYFCASSGDRAGANVLTFGAGSRLTVL.

The V gene is TRBV5-1, the J gene TRBJ2-7, with TRBD1 as a possible D gene (6 bases). The V end was cut by 2 bases, the J end by 1 base, with 10 bases between. There are 14 residues in the CDR3. Germline lookup yields CDR1 SGHRS and CDR2 YFSETQ. The CDR3 bases are TGCGCCAGCAGCTTTGGGACAACATCCTACGAGCAGTACTTC. Protein product: CASSFGTTSYEQYF.

This clone was found once. The rearrangement uses TRBV27 and TRBJ2-7; the match to TRBD1 covers 7 bases. Per the germline V gene, CDR1 is MNHEY and CDR2 is SMNVEV (reference sequence). The CDR3 consists of 14 residues. Losses at the gene ends were 6 bases for V and 0 bases for J; bases not matched to a gene: 5. CDR3 sequence (DNA): TGTGCCAGCAGCAGGACAGGACCCTCCTACGAGCAGTACTTC. Translating it yields CASSRTGPSYEQYF.

Worth noting for this clone: The junction departs from germline at one end; a sequencing error may be responsible. This rearrangement joins TRBV7-7 to TRBJ2-2; weak D call: TRBD1 (7 bases). The CDR3 is 15 residues long. The germline V gene has CDR1 SSHAT and CDR2 FNYEAQ (reference sequence). DNA of the CDR3: TGTGCTAGCAGCAGGAGGGGGCAGGACACCGGGGAGCTGTTTTTT. Translating it yields CASSRRGQDTGELFF.

This clone came up a few times. This chain links TRBV10-3 with TRBJ2-1, with D possibly TRBD2 on 5 matching bases. The germline CDR1 and CDR2 sequences are ENHRY and SYGVKD. V was shortened by 2 bases and J by 4 bases, with 6 bases between the two germline ends. This CDR3 contains 13 residues. The CDR3 DNA reads TGTGCCATCAGTGAGGAGGGTTACAATGAGCAGTTCTTC. The encoded protein is CAISEEGYNEQFF.

This chain connects TRBV28 to TRBJ2-5; TRBD1 matches 8 bases. Germline CDR1 MDHEN, CDR2 SYDVKM. The CDR3 loop spans 12 amino acids. V dropped 4 bases and J dropped 5; count of bases not matched to a gene: 0. CDR3 residues: CASSWTGETQYF. For the CDR3, the DNA is TGTGCCAGCAGTTGGACAGGGGAGACCCAGTACTTC.

This clone occurred once. The chain links TRBV28 to TRBJ1-2; 7 bases line up with TRBD1. CDR1 is MDHEN, CDR2 SYDVKM, per germline. The V gene end was trimmed by 6 bases and the J gene end by 0 bases; junction bases not matched to a gene: 7. This CDR3 comprises 15 residues. The DNA of the CDR3 is TGTGCCAGCAGATACAGGGGCGACTCTAACTATGGCTACACCTTC. Residues: CASRYRGDSNYGYTF.

V usage is TRBV4-1 and J usage is TRBJ1-1, with D unresolved. The CDR3 is 13 residues long. Germline lookup yields CDR1 MGHRA and CDR2 YSYEKL. V lost 2 bases and J 7 bases, leaving 11 bases between the germline ends. CDR3 sequence (DNA): TGCGCCAGCAGCCAAATCAGGCGACGTGAAGCTTTCTTT. This gives the protein CASSQIRRREAFF.

V and J are TRBV19 and TRBJ1-2, with TRBD1 as a possible D gene (5 bases). The V and J ends lost 1 base and 4 bases respectively, with 13 bases between them. The CDR3 runs 15 residues. Germline V gene lookup returns CDR1 LNHDA and CDR2 SQIVND (reference sequence). CDR3 coding DNA: TGTGCCAGTAGTATAGGGGAACAGGCAATCTATGGCTACACCTTC. Encoded protein: CASSIGEQAIYGYTF.

V gene TRBV7-2 combines with J gene TRBJ2-2; 9 bases fit TRBD2. The length of the CDR3 is 15 residues. Germline lookup yields CDR1 SGHTA and CDR2 FQGNSA. The V segment lost 5 bases and the J segment 3 bases; nucleotides outside the gene matches: 4. The CDR3 sequence: CASSPRLADTGELFF. In nucleotides, the CDR3 is TGTGCCAGCAGCCCCCGACTAGCGGACACCGGGGAGCTGTTTTTT.

The V gene is TRBV14, the J gene TRBJ2-7; D possibly corresponds to TRBD1 (5 bases). CDR3 length: 12 amino acids. V lost 4 bases, J lost 6 bases, and 10 bases lay in between. Germline CDR1 is SGHDN and CDR2 is FVKESK. CDR3 in amino acids: CASSLQVGEQYF. The CDR3 nucleotides read TGTGCCAGCAGCCTACAGGTCGGCGAGCAGTACTTC.

The chain employs TRBV11-3 and TRBJ2-1; 10 bases agree with TRBD2. V lost 5 bases, J lost 7 bases, and 14 bases stayed unmatched. This CDR3 spans 17 amino acids. Germline V gene data show CDR1 as SGHNT and CDR2 as YENEEA. The DNA of the CDR3 is TGTGCCAGCAGCCCCAAGGTTCGGAGCGGGAGGGAGAATGAGCAGTTCTTC. It encodes CASSPKVRSGRENEQFF.

This rearrangement joins TRBV10-3 to TRBJ2-5, with D perhaps TRBD2 (6 bases). This CDR3 is 14 amino acids long. V was pared by 3 bases and J by 2 bases, with 10 bases between. Germline CDR1 and CDR2: ENHRY and SYGVKD. CDR3: CAISDMGGQETQYF. CDR3 sequence (DNA): TGTGCCATCAGTGACATGGGGGGTCAAGAGACCCAGTACTTC.

The chain is built from TRBV11-2 and TRBJ2-3; tentatively, D is TRBD2 (5 bases). The germline V gene has CDR1 SGHAT and CDR2 FQNNGV. The CDR3 covers 15 residues. V shed 7 bases and J shed 0 bases, with 14 bases lying between them. CDR3 coding DNA: TGTGCCAGCATCCCAAAAGGACTCAGCACAGATACGCAGTATTTT. This translates into CASIPKGLSTDTQYF.

This chain joins TRBV19 and TRBJ2-7; D is possibly TRBD2 (7 bases). Germline CDR1 reads LNHDA; CDR2 reads SQIVND (reference sequence). The CDR3 sequence is 15 residues long. Trimming took off 6 bases at V and 3 bases at J, with 18 bases between the two ends. The CDR3 nucleotides read TGTGCCAGTAGCCCTGGGGGCAGCGGGGACTACGAGCAGTACTTC. This sequence encodes CASSPGGSGDYEQYF. Using reference TRBV19 and TRBJ2-7 for the parts outside the CDR3, the full variable domain is DGGITQSPKYLFRKEGQNVTLSCEQNLNHDAMYWYRQDPGQGLRLIYYSQIVNDFQKGDIAEGYSVSREKKESFPLTVTSAQKNPTAFYLCASSPGGSGDYEQYFGPGTRLTVT.

The genes are TRBV5-4 and TRBJ1-3, with 10 bases aligning to TRBD1. The CDR3 is 15 amino acids. Germline V gene data show CDR1 as SGHNT and CDR2 as YYREEE (reference sequence). The junction had 3 bases not matched to a gene; V was cut back by 4 bases and J by 2 bases. CDR3 residues: CASSLGTGAGNTIYF. CDR3 sequence (DNA): TGTGCCAGCAGCCTTGGGACAGGGGCTGGAAACACCATATATTTT.

The V and J genes are TRBV7-2 and TRBJ1-1; 8 bases match TRBD1. J was trimmed by 5 bases and V by 2 bases; bases with no gene match: 7. CDR3 size: 15 residues. CDR1 and CDR2 (germline): SGHTA, FQGNSA. CDR3 sequence: CASSLSQGASTEAFF. The CDR3, as DNA: TGTGCCAGCAGCTTATCCCAGGGGGCGAGTACTGAAGCTTTCTTT.

The V and J genes are TRBV7-3 and TRBJ1-1, with D possibly TRBD1 on 5 matching bases. Germline values: CDR1 SGHTA, CDR2 FQGTGA. The CDR3 consists of 13 residues. Trimming took 2 bases from V and 4 from J, leaving 8 bases between them. For the CDR3, the DNA is TGTGCCAGCAGCTTAGGGGGGAGCACTGAAGCTTTCTTT. Protein product: CASSLGGSTEAFF.

The rearrangement joins TRBV28 to TRBJ1-2, with 11 nucleotides matching TRBD1. The germline V gene has CDR1 MDHEN and CDR2 SYDVKM. The CDR3 spans 15 residues. The J segment lost 4 bases and the V segment lost 3 bases, leaving 4 bases of the junction unmatched. CDR3 region: CASSFGTGGFYGYTF. CDR3 bases: TGTGCCAGCAGTTTCGGGACAGGGGGTTTCTATGGCTACACCTTC.

V is TRBV3-1 (or the pseudogene TRBV3-2) and J is TRBJ2-3; 10 positions match TRBD2. The ends lost 0 bases at V and 2 bases at J; junction bases unmatched: 5. Per the germline V gene, CDR1 is LGHDT and CDR2 is YNNKEL (reference sequence). This CDR3 region has 17 residues. The CDR3, as DNA: TGTGCCAGCAGCCAAGATCTAGCGGGAGTCACCACAGATACGCAGTATTTT. It yields the protein CASSQDLAGVTTDTQYF.

The rearrangement links TRBV19 to TRBJ1-1; D uncertain. Trimming removed 6 bases from V and 3 bases from J, with 17 bases in between. CDR1 LNHDA and CDR2 SQIVND come from the germline V gene (reference sequence). The CDR3 runs to 15 residues. The chain's CDR3 is CASSARGRGHTEAFF. The DNA of the CDR3 is TGTGCCAGTAGCGCCCGAGGACGGGGTCACACTGAAGCTTTCTTT.

This chain uses TRBV3-1 (or the pseudogene TRBV3-2) with TRBJ2-5, with 10 nucleotides matching TRBD1. The CDR3 runs to 16 residues. Germline V lookup: CDR1 LGHDT, CDR2 YNNKEL (reference sequence). With V trimmed by 4 bases and J by 5 bases, 10 bases remained unmatched. The CDR3 loop reads CASSPRIDRGLETQYF. CDR3 coding DNA: TGTGCCAGCAGCCCCCGTATCGACAGGGGGCTGGAGACCCAGTACTTC.

V gene TRBV27 combines with J gene TRBJ2-7, with a possible D match to TRBD1 (5 bases). Deletions cut 7 bases from V and 3 bases from J, with 19 bases between. CDR3 size: 15 residues. The germline gives CDR1 MNHEY, CDR2 SMNVEV (reference sequence). In DNA form, the CDR3 reads TGTGCCAGCAAACCATGGGGCGATCCTGGCTACGAGCAGTACTTC. This gives the protein CASKPWGDPGYEQYF.

This chain uses TRBV14 with TRBJ2-7; D is uncertain. This CDR3 region has 13 residues. Trimming cost V 3 bases and J 2 bases, with 8 bases left between them. Germline loops: CDR1 SGHDN, CDR2 FVKESK. Here the CDR3 reads CASSQQAPYEQYF. CDR3 nucleotides: TGTGCCAGCAGCCAGCAGGCCCCCTACGAGCAGTACTTC.

The chain has TRBV3-1 (or the pseudogene TRBV3-2) and TRBJ1-3, with a possible D match to TRBD1 (5 bases). The CDR3 contains 15 residues. CDR1 is LGHDT and CDR2 is YNNKEL in the germline V gene (reference sequence). V was cut by 0 bases and J by 6 bases, with 12 bases left in between. CDR3 region: CASSQDQGFPNTIYF. The DNA of the CDR3 is TGTGCCAGCAGCCAAGATCAGGGCTTCCCAAACACCATATATTTT.